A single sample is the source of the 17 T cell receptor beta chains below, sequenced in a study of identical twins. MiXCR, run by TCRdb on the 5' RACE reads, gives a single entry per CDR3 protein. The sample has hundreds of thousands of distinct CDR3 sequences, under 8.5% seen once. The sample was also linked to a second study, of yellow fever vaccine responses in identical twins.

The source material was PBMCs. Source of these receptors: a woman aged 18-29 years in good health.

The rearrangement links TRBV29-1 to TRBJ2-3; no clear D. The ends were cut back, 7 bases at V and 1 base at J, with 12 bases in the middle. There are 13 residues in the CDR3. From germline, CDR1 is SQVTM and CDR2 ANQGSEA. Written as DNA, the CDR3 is TGCAGCGGAAGCTTCGGACGCACAGATACGCAGTATTTT. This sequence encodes CSGSFGRTDTQYF.

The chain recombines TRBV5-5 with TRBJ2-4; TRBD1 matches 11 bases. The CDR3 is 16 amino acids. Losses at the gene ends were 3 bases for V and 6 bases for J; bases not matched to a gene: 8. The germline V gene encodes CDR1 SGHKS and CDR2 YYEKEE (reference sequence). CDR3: CASSYGGQGAINIQYF. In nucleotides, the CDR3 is TGTGCCAGCAGCTATGGAGGACAGGGGGCGATAAACATTCAGTACTTC.

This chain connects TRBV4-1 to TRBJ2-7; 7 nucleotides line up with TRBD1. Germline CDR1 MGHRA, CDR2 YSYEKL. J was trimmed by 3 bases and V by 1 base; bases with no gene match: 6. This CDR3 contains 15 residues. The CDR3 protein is CASSQAPGQNYEQYV. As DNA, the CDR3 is TGCGCCAGCAGCCAAGCCCCGGGACAGAACTACGAGCAGTACGTC.

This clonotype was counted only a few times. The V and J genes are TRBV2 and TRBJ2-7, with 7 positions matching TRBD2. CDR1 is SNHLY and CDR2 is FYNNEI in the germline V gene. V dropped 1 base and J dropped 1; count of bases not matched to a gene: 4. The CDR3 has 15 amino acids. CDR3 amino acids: CASSEGAGKSYEQYF. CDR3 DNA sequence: TGTGCCAGCAGTGAAGGAGCGGGAAAATCCTACGAGCAGTACTTC.

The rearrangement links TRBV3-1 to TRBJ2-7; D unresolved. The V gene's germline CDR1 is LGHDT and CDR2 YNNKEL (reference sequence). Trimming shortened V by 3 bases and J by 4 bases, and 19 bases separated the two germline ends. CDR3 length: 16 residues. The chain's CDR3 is CASSHPPGGVFYEQYF. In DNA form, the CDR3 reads TGTGCCAGCAGCCATCCGCCGGGTGGGGTCTTTTACGAGCAGTACTTC.

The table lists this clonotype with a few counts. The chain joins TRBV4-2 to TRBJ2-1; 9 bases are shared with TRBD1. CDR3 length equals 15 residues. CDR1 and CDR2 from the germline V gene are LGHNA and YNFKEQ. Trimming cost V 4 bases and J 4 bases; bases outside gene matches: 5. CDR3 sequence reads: CASSLYGTGYNEQFF. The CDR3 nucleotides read TGTGCCAGCAGCCTATACGGGACAGGGTACAATGAGCAGTTCTTC.

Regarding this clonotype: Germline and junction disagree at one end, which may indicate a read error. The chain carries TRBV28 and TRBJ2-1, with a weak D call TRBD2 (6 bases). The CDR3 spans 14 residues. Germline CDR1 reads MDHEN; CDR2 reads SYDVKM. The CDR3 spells CASSSGGWGSRRLF. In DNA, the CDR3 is TGTGCCAGCAGTTCCGGGGGATGGGGGTCCCGACGACTCTTC.

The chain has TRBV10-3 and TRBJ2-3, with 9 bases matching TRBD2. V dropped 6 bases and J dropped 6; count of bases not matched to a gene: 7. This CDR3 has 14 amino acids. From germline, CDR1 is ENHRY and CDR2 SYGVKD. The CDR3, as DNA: TGTGCCATCAGCCATAGCGGGAGCGTTGATACGCAGTATTTT. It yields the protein CAISHSGSVDTQYF.

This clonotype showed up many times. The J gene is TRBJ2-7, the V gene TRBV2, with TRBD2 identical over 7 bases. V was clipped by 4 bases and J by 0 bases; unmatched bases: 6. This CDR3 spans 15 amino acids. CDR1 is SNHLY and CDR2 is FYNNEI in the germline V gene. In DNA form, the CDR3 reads TGTGCCAGCAGTGGGGGGGGGTGGAACTCCTACGAGCAGTACGTC. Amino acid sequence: CASSGGGWNSYEQYV.

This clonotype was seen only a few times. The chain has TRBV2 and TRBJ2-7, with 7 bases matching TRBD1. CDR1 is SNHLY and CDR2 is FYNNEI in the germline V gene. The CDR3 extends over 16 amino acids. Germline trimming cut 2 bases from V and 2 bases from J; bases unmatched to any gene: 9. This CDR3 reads CASSELGTVETYEQYF. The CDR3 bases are TGTGCCAGCAGTGAACTGGGGACAGTAGAGACCTACGAGCAGTACTTC.

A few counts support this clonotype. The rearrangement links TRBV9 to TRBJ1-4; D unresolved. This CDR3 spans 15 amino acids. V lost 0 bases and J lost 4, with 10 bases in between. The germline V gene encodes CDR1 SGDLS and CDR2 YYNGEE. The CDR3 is CASSVAVGSNEKLFF. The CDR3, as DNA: TGTGCCAGCAGCGTAGCGGTAGGCAGTAATGAAAAACTGTTTTTT.

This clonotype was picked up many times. CDR3 sequence (DNA): TGCGCCAGCAGCCAAGATCAGACAAATTCAAATGGCTACACCTTC. Its translation: CASSQDQTNSNGYTF. The chain uses TRBV4-1 and TRBJ1-2, with D unclear. Looked up from germline, CDR1 is MGHRA and CDR2 is YSYEKL. The CDR3 is 15 residues long. V shed 0 bases and J shed 6 bases, with 14 bases lying between them.

CDR3 in amino acids: CASSYSARAYEQYF. The CDR3 DNA is TGTGCCAGCAGTTACTCGGCCAGGGCCTACGAGCAGTACTTC. The chain carries TRBV6-5 and TRBJ2-7, with a weak D call TRBD1 (5 bases). CDR1 and CDR2 (germline): MNHEY, SVGAGI. The CDR3 loop spans 14 amino acids. Trimming left V 0 bases short and J 2 bases short, with 8 bases between.

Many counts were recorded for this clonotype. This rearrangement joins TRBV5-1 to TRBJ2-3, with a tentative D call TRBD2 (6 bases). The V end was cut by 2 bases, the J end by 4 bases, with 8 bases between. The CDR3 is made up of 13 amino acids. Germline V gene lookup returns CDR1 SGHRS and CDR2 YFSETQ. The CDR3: CASSFTSSDTQYF. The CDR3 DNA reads TGCGCCAGCAGCTTCACTAGCTCAGATACGCAGTATTTT.

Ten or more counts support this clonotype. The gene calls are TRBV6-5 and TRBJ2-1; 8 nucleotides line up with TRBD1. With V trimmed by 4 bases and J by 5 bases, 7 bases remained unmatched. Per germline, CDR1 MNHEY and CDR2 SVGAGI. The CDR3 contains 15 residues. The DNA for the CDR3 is TGTGCCAGCAGTTCCGACAGGGGCCAGAACAATGAGCAGTTCTTC. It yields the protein CASSSDRGQNNEQFF.

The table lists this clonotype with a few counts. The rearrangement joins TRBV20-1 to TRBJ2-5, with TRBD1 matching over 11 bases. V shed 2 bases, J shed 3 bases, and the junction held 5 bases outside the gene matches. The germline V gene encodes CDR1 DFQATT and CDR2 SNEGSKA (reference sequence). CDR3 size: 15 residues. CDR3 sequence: CSARRDRGLKETQYF. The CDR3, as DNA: TGCAGTGCTAGAAGGGACAGGGGGTTGAAAGAGACCCAGTACTTC.

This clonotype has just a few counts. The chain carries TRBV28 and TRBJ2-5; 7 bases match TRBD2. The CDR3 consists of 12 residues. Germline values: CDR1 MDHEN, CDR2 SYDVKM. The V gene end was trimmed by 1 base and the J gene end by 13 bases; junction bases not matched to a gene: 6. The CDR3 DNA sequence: TGTGCCAGCAGTTTATCCCGAGCGGGGAGGTACTTC. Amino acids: CASSLSRAGRYF. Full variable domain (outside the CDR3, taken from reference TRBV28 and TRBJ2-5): DVKVTQSSRYLVKRTGEKVFLECVQDMDHENMFWYRQDPGLGLRLIYFSYDVKMKEKGDIPEGYSVSREKKERFSLILESASTNQTSMYLCASSLSRAGRYFGPGTRLLVL.